Listed below are T cell receptor beta chains from one sample, sequenced in a study of regulatory T cells in long-lasting Graves disease. TCRdb redid the calling of the multiplex PCR reads with MiXCR, one entry per CDR3 protein. This sample yields about 400,000 distinct CDR3 sequences, of which approximately 15% are seen a single time; under 9% belongs to the top ten. The same data also contributed to another study, on T cells in Graves' hyperthyroidism and ophthalmopathy.

The source material was peripheral blood mononuclear cells (PBMCs), sampled at new diagnosis, from a patient treated with antithyroid drugs. These receptors originate from a woman in her thirties or forties with Graves disease. CDR3s include the opening cysteine and the closing phenylalanine or tryptophan. Each record gives: clone size, V gene, D gene, J gene, CDR3 DNA, CDR3 protein. The D gene is left open where the match is weak. The size of a clone is reported for some rows only, either as once, few or many, or as a class for expanded clones.

size: few
V: TRBV7-2
D: NA
J: TRBJ1-1
DNA: TGTGCCAGCAGCTTAAGACAACAGAACACTGAAGCTTTCTTT
CDR3: CASSLRQQNTEAFF

size: many
V: TRBV3-1
D: TRBD1
J: TRBJ2-7
DNA: TGTGCCAGCAGCCAAGATCCAGGGACAGAGGGCGACGAGCAGTACTTC
CDR3: CASSQDPGTEGDEQYF

size: NA
V: TRBV7-2
D: NA
J: TRBJ1-1
DNA: TGTGCCAGCAGCTTATCCCAGATTGAAGCTTTCTTT
CDR3: CASSLSQIEAFF

size: few
V: TRBV20-1
D: NA
J: TRBJ2-1
DNA: TGCAGTGCTAGAGGATACAGGGTGGGCGAGCAGTTCTTC
CDR3: CSARGYRVGEQFF

size: many
V: TRBV12-3/TRBV12-4
D: TRBD2
J: TRBJ2-3
DNA: TGTGCCAGCAGGCGGGGGACTAGCGGAAGCACAGATACGCAGTATTTT
CDR3: CASRRGTSGSTDTQYF

size: few
V: TRBV28
D: TRBD1
J: TRBJ1-4
DNA: TGTGCCACCTCGGGACAGAATAATGAAAAACTGTTTTTT
CDR3: CATSGQNNEKLFF

size: many
V: TRBV11-3
D: TRBD2
J: TRBJ2-5
DNA: TGTGCCAGCAGCTTGTCTATTCGGGTTAGCGGGATAAGGAGGGGAGAGACCCAGTACTTC
CDR3: CASSLSIRVSGIRRGETQYF

size: NA
V: TRBV20-1
D: TRBD1
J: TRBJ2-3
DNA: TGCAGTGCTAGGTTCGGACAGGGGTTGGAGGATACGCAGTATTTT
CDR3: CSARFGQGLEDTQYF

size: many
V: TRBV28
D: TRBD2
J: TRBJ2-7
DNA: TGTGCCAGCAGTGTCACTAGCGGTTCCTACGAGCAGTACTTC
CDR3: CASSVTSGSYEQYF

size: NA
V: TRBV5-1
D: NA
J: TRBJ2-3
DNA: TGCGCCAGCAGAGGGGGGAGCGGGAACGTTGGCACAGATACGCAGTATTTT
CDR3: CASRGGSGNVGTDTQYF

size: few
V: TRBV20-1
D: TRBD1
J: TRBJ2-7
DNA: TGCAGTGCTAGAGACCCAAGGGGACAGGGTGGTAGCGACGAGCAGTACTTC
CDR3: CSARDPRGQGGSDEQYF

size: many
V: TRBV6-5
D: TRBD2
J: TRBJ2-3
DNA: TGTGCCAGCAGTTACGAAGGACTAGCGGGAGTAGATACGCAGTATTTT
CDR3: CASSYEGLAGVDTQYF

size: once
V: TRBV19
D: NA
J: TRBJ2-1
DNA: TGTGCCAGTAGTATAAGCCAGGACCCCTACAATGAGCAGTTCTTC
CDR3: CASSISQDPYNEQFF

size: NA
V: TRBV6-1
D: TRBD2
J: TRBJ2-1
DNA: TGTGCCAGCAGCCTACCCCCCGGGAGGTACAATGAGCAGTTCTTC
CDR3: CASSLPPGRYNEQFF

size: many
V: TRBV5-1
D: NA
J: TRBJ2-7
DNA: TGCGCCAGCAGCTTGGGCCCCGGAGGGACGGAGTCCTACGAGCAGTACTTC
CDR3: CASSLGPGGTESYEQYF

size: many
V: TRBV12-3/TRBV12-4
D: NA
J: TRBJ2-7
DNA: TGTGCCAGCAGCTCTGGGGGACCCTACGAGCAGTACTTC
CDR3: CASSSGGPYEQYF

size: many
V: TRBV15
D: NA
J: TRBJ2-2
DNA: TGTGCCACCAGCATTACTAGAGGTCCGAACCGTAAAAACACCGGGGAGCTGTTTTTT
CDR3: CATSITRGPNRKNTGELFF

size: few
V: TRBV7-9
D: NA
J: TRBJ1-1
DNA: TGTGCCAGCAGCTTAGCCATCTCCGGAGAAGCTTTCTTT
CDR3: CASSLAISGEAFF

size: many
V: TRBV7-8
D: TRBD2
J: TRBJ2-1
DNA: TGTGCCAGCAGCCCTAGCGGGAGGGATGAGCAGTTCTTC
CDR3: CASSPSGRDEQFF

size: many
V: TRBV5-6
D: TRBD2
J: TRBJ2-3
DNA: TGTGCCAGCAGCTTGGGTCCAAGCGGGAGTAAGGCAGATACGCAGTATTTT
CDR3: CASSLGPSGSKADTQYF

size: many
V: TRBV27
D: NA
J: TRBJ1-6
DNA: TGTGCCAGCAGTGTTACAATTACCCGGGGGAATTCACCCCTCCACTTT
CDR3: CASSVTITRGNSPLHF

size: few
V: TRBV9
D: NA
J: TRBJ2-3
DNA: TGTGCCAGCAGCGTAGCCTACGTCGGCGATACGCAGTATTTT
CDR3: CASSVAYVGDTQYF

size: many
V: TRBV28
D: NA
J: TRBJ1-6
DNA: TGTGCCAGCAGCCTCTCAAGAGGGATTAATTCACCCCTCCACTTT
CDR3: CASSLSRGINSPLHF

size: few
V: TRBV6-2/TRBV6-3
D: TRBD1
J: TRBJ1-1
DNA: TGTGCCAGCAGTTCGACAGGGGCCGTGAACACTGAAGCTTTCTTT
CDR3: CASSSTGAVNTEAFF

size: NA
V: TRBV11-2
D: NA
J: TRBJ2-5
DNA: TGTGCCAGCAGCGACCCCCCTCCTTGGTTAGCGGAGACCCAGTACTTC
CDR3: CASSDPPPWLAETQYF

size: many
V: TRBV12-3/TRBV12-4
D: TRBD1
J: TRBJ1-6
DNA: TGTGCCAGCAGTTCGGGACAGGACTTTCAACCCCTCCACTTT
CDR3: CASSSGQDFQPLHF

size: many
V: TRBV6-2/TRBV6-3
D: NA
J: TRBJ2-3
DNA: TGTGCCGTCCAACGGGAGCTCAGCACAGATACGCAGTATTTT
CDR3: CAVQRELSTDTQYF